Sequencing of this TCR beta chain was carried out in a study of CD8+ T cells in alopecia areata. Findings of the study overall: Sharing of TCRs across patients appeared less clear than in mice, possibly for HLA-related reasons.

A note on this clone: Its antigen is unidentified.

The authors extracted RNA and reverse transcribed it into cDNA as the sequencing template. Repertoires were generated with immunoSEQ multiplex PCR, while TCRdb's copy carries only in-frame clones and drops some. This table has about 23,000 clones, around 53% appearing once. Those with alopecia areata gave lesional scalp punch biopsies and peripheral blood. V lost 0 bases and J 3 bases, leaving 12 bases between the germline ends. This CDR3 contains 16 residues. Looked up from germline, CDR1 is MGHRA and CDR2 is YSYEKL. This sequence was found in a human donor with alopecia areata. This chain links TRBV4-1 with TRBJ2-1, with D tentatively TRBD2 (5 bases). Sequenced: NKG2D-high CD8+ T cells sorted from blood. The CDR3: CASSQDRERCYNEQFF. The CDR3 DNA reads TGCGCCAGCAGCCAAGATAGGGAGAGGTGCTACAATGAGCAGTTCTTC.